The 24 T cell receptor beta chains listed next were all sequenced from one sample in a study of PD-L1 blockade in urothelial cancer. Time point described: peripheral blood 6 weeks after treatment start. Produced via immunoSEQ multiplex PCR; TCRdb's table is partial and in-frame only. The sample holds fewer than 30,000 clones, around 84% seen once. Sequenced here: PBMCs, sampled around atezolizumab (anti-PD-L1) treatment. The receptors come from a man aged 65 to 79 with urothelial cancer.

For the CDR3, the DNA is TGTGCCTGGAGTGACCCCGGAGGGGTTGAAAAACTGTTTTTT. Its protein product is CAWSDPGGVEKLFF. The chain couples TRBV30 to TRBJ1-4, with D possibly matching TRBD1 (5 bases). The CDR3 runs to 14 residues. The germline V gene encodes CDR1 GTSNPN and CDR2 SVGIG (reference sequence). Trimming pared 1 base from V and 7 bases from J, leaving 13 bases between. The variable domain in full, with the rest retrieved from reference TRBV30 and TRBJ1-4, is SQTIHQWPATLVQPVGSPLSLECTVEGTSNPNLYWYRQAAGRGLQLLFYSVGIGQISSEVPQNLSASRPQDRQFILSSKKLLLSDSGFYLCAWSDPGGVEKLFFGSGTQLSVL.

V usage is TRBV6-5 and J usage is TRBJ2-2, with D unresolved. The germline CDR1 and CDR2 sequences are MNHEY and SVGAGI. The V end lost 2 bases, the J end lost 1 base, and 8 bases lay between the germline ends. There are 15 residues in the CDR3. CDR3: CASSYVSQNTGELFF. CDR3 bases: TGTGCCAGCAGTTACGTTTCACAGAACACCGGGGAGCTGTTTTTT.

The chain links TRBV11-2 to TRBJ2-1; maybe TRBD1 (5 bases). Looked up from germline, CDR1 is SGHAT and CDR2 is FQNNGV. The CDR3 length is 14 residues. The V end lost 4 bases, the J end lost 7 bases, and 14 bases lay between the germline ends. The CDR3 region is CASSSARVYNEQFF. In DNA, the CDR3 is TGTGCCAGCAGCTCGGCCAGGGTTTATAATGAGCAGTTCTTC. The full variable domain, completed using reference TRBV11-2 and TRBJ2-1, is EAGVAQSPRYKIIEKRQSVAFWCNPISGHATLYWYQQILGQGPKLLIQFQNNGVVDDSQLPKDRFSAERLKGVDSTLKIQPAKLEDSAVYLCASSSARVYNEQFFGPGTRLTVL.

This clone was recorded a few times. V and J are TRBV19 and TRBJ2-2; 10 nucleotides agree with TRBD1. This CDR3 comprises 16 residues. V lost 1 base and J lost 6; bases outside the gene matches: 5. Germline loops: CDR1 LNHDA, CDR2 SQIVND (reference sequence). CDR3 region: CASSIVVGTGAGELFF. The CDR3 DNA reads TGTGCCAGTAGTATAGTGGTGGGGACAGGGGCCGGGGAGCTGTTTTTT.

This clone is a singleton in its sample. CDR3 coding DNA: TGCGCCAGCAGCAAGGGACAGGGGGCGCGTACAGATACGCAGTATTTT. Protein: CASSKGQGARTDTQYF. The chain uses TRBV5-1 and TRBJ2-3; TRBD1 matches 12 bases. The CDR3 runs to 16 residues. J gave up 3 bases and V 4 bases, and 6 bases lay outside the gene matches. CDR1 SGHRS and CDR2 YFSETQ come from the germline V gene. The complete variable domain, with remaining parts taken from reference TRBV5-1 and TRBJ2-3, reads KAGVTQTPRYLIKTRGQQVTLSCSPISGHRSVSWYQQTPGQGLQFLFEYFSETQRNKGNFPGRFSGRQFSNSRSEMNVSTLELGDSALYLCASSKGQGARTDTQYFGPGTRLTVL.

The chain joins TRBV7-2 to TRBJ2-1; a possible D gene is TRBD2 (6 bases). The CDR3 has 18 residues. Germline V gene data show CDR1 as SGHTA and CDR2 as FQGNSA. Trimming removed 2 bases from V and 0 bases from J, with 17 bases in between. CDR3 loop: CASSLLSAGFSSYNEQFF. In nucleotides, the CDR3 is TGTGCCAGCAGCTTATTATCAGCGGGTTTTAGCTCCTACAATGAGCAGTTCTTC.

The V and J genes are TRBV7-9 and TRBJ2-3; D is unresolved. The CDR3 has 12 amino acids. The germline V and J ends were trimmed by 3 bases and 5 bases, with 6 bases remaining between them. Germline values: CDR1 SEHNR, CDR2 FQNEAQ (reference sequence). CDR3 region: CASSFSGDTQYF. The DNA of the CDR3 is TGTGCCAGCAGCTTCTCGGGAGATACGCAGTATTTT.

The chain recombines TRBV19 with TRBJ2-3; 12 nucleotides match TRBD2. The CDR3 totals 19 residues. In germline, CDR1 is LNHDA, CDR2 SQIVND (reference sequence). V trimming: 5 bases; J trimming: 4 bases; junction bases outside the gene matches: 16. CDR3 DNA: TGTGCCAGTAGTGCCCGGACTAGCGGGGCACCTCCAATAGCAGATACGCAGTATTTT. Translated: CASSARTSGAPPIADTQYF.

J is TRBJ1-2 and V is TRBV2, with D possibly matching TRBD1 (6 bases). Per germline, CDR1 SNHLY and CDR2 FYNNEI. This CDR3 has 13 residues. Deletions cut 5 bases from V and 8 bases from J, with 15 bases between. CDR3 protein: CASSRTGGGGYTF. DNA of the CDR3: TGTGCCAGCAGTCGGACCGGGGGGGGCGGCTACACCTTC.

The sample holds one count of this clone. The chain carries TRBV5-8 and TRBJ2-4, with D unclear. CDR3 length equals 14 residues. The germline V gene encodes CDR1 SGHTS and CDR2 YDEGEE. V gave up 1 base and J gave up 0 bases, with 5 bases separating them. This chain's CDR3 is CASSLTVAKNIQYF. In DNA, the CDR3 is TGTGCCAGCAGCTTGACGGTAGCCAAAAACATTCAGTACTTC. Full variable domain (remainder filled in from reference TRBV5-8 and TRBJ2-4): EAGVTQSPTHLIKTRGQQATLRCSPISGHTSVYWYQQALGLGLQFLLWYDEGEERNRGNFPPRFSGRQFPNYSSELNVNALELEDSALYLCASSLTVAKNIQYFGAGTRLSVL.

This clone was seen a single time. This chain joins TRBV5-1 and TRBJ2-1; the D gene is possibly TRBD2 (6 bases). Looked up from germline, CDR1 is SGHRS and CDR2 is YFSETQ. The CDR3 length is 14 residues. The ends were cut back, 4 bases at V and 2 bases at J, with 10 bases in the middle. CDR3 sequence (DNA): TGCGCCAGCAGCACAATAGCGGCCTACAATGAGCAGTTCTTC. Protein: CASSTIAAYNEQFF.

The genes are TRBV28 and TRBJ2-5; TRBD2 is a possible D gene (5 bases). Trimming cost V 4 bases and J 3 bases, with 15 bases left between them. CDR3 length: 15 amino acids. Germline assignment: CDR1 MDHEN and CDR2 SYDVKM. This chain's CDR3 is CASSSTGPGEETQYF. The DNA for the CDR3 is TGTGCCAGCAGTTCGACCGGGCCCGGGGAAGAGACCCAGTACTTC.

The CDR3 DNA follows: TGTGCCAGCAGCTTACGACTAGTATTCGATGAGCAGTTCTTC. It translates to CASSLRLVFDEQFF. The chain is built from TRBV5-5 and TRBJ2-1; perhaps TRBD2 as D (6 bases). Germline loops: CDR1 SGHKS, CDR2 YYEKEE (reference sequence). V was cut by 2 bases and J by 8 bases, with 14 bases left in between. This CDR3 has 14 amino acids.

The gene calls are TRBV7-2 and TRBJ1-5; D may be TRBD1 (5 bases). V dropped 2 bases and J dropped 9 bases, with 8 bases sitting between them. The germline V gene encodes CDR1 SGHTA and CDR2 FQGNSA. This CDR3 has 12 amino acids. The CDR3, as DNA: TGTGCCAGCAGCTTACAGGGTGCGCCCCAGCATTTT. Its translation: CASSLQGAPQHF.

The chain joins TRBV7-2 to TRBJ2-2; D is perhaps TRBD1 (7 bases). Looked up from germline, CDR1 is SGHTA and CDR2 is FQGNSA. The CDR3 length is 15 residues. Trimming shortened V by 5 bases and J by 2 bases, and 12 bases separated the two germline ends. The CDR3 loop is CASSPQGGNTGELFF. The CDR3 nucleotides are TGTGCCAGCAGCCCTCAGGGGGGTAACACCGGGGAGCTGTTTTTT.

This clone showed up just once. This rearrangement joins TRBV6-6 to TRBJ1-1; D is possibly TRBD1 (5 bases). The germline V and J ends were trimmed by 10 bases and 5 bases, with 14 bases remaining between them. In germline, CDR1 is MNHNY, CDR2 SVGAGI (reference sequence). The CDR3 consists of 12 residues. The CDR3: CATRGGVTEAFF. DNA of the CDR3: TGTGCCACCCGAGGAGGGGTGACTGAAGCTTTCTTT.

The chain couples TRBV18 to TRBJ2-5; 8 nucleotides line up with TRBD1. The V segment lost 6 bases and the J segment 4 bases; nucleotides outside the gene matches: 7. The CDR3 loop spans 14 amino acids. Germline CDR1 KGHSH, CDR2 LQKENI. CDR3 sequence reads: CASSSTGGGETQYF. In nucleotides, the CDR3 is TGTGCCAGCTCGTCTACAGGGGGAGGAGAGACCCAGTACTTC.

The rearrangement links TRBV7-2 to TRBJ1-5; TRBD1 agrees at 8 bases. CDR1 and CDR2 (germline): SGHTA, FQGNSA. The CDR3 is made up of 15 amino acids. J was trimmed by 4 bases and V by 0 bases; bases with no gene match: 2. CDR3 DNA: TGTGCCAGCAGCTTAGCGCGACAGGGGAATCAGCCCCAGCATTTT. Residues: CASSLARQGNQPQHF.

The V and J genes are TRBV5-1 and TRBJ2-3; perhaps TRBD1 as D (5 bases). The germline gives CDR1 SGHRS, CDR2 YFSETQ. The V and J ends lost 2 bases and 0 bases respectively, with 7 bases between them. This CDR3 region has 14 residues. CDR3 residues: CASSFQGSTDTQYF. The CDR3 DNA follows: TGCGCCAGCAGCTTTCAGGGCAGCACAGATACGCAGTATTTT.

The chain carries TRBV5-1 and TRBJ2-2; D is unresolved. The CDR3 runs 16 residues. V lost 4 bases and J lost 2, with 15 bases in between. Germline CDR1 and CDR2: SGHRS and YFSETQ. As DNA, the CDR3 is TGCGCCAGCAGCCCCGTGGTTAGTCCCAACACCGGGGAGCTGTTTTTT. It codes for CASSPVVSPNTGELFF.

The chain employs TRBV28 and TRBJ2-2; 9 nucleotides match TRBD2. V was clipped by 5 bases and J by 4 bases; unmatched bases: 8. There are 16 residues in the CDR3. The V gene's germline CDR1 is MDHEN and CDR2 SYDVKM. For the CDR3, the DNA is TGTGCCAGCAGTGTAGCGGGGGCGGGTAGCACCGGGGAGCTGTTTTTT. Amino acid sequence: CASSVAGAGSTGELFF.

The CDR3 DNA sequence: TGTGCCAGCAGTACCCGGGGTAGCGGGTCCTACAATGAGCAGTTCTTC. This gives the protein CASSTRGSGSYNEQFF. This sequence joins TRBV28 and TRBJ2-1, with 7 bases matching TRBD2. The CDR3 spans 16 residues. After removal of 5 bases from V and 1 base from J, the junction contained 8 bases not matched to a gene. CDR1 is MDHEN, CDR2 SYDVKM, per germline. The full variable domain, in which reference TRBV28 and TRBJ2-1 provide the parts outside the CDR3, is DVKVTQSSRYLVKRTGEKVFLECVQDMDHENMFWYRQDPGLGLRLIYFSYDVKMKEKGDIPEGYSVSREKKERFSLILESASTNQTSMYLCASSTRGSGSYNEQFFGPGTRLTVL.

This chain joins TRBV18 and TRBJ2-5; possibly TRBD1 for D (6 bases). Trimming stripped 6 bases from V and 1 base from J, with 12 bases between. The CDR3 extends over 14 amino acids. CDR1 is KGHSH, CDR2 LQKENI, per germline. The CDR3 coding sequence is TGTGCCAGCTCGCTCCGGACAGTCCAAGAGACCCAGTACTTC. It yields the protein CASSLRTVQETQYF.

This clone was detected a few times. V and J are TRBV18 and TRBJ2-5; TRBD2 aligns across 9 bases. From germline, CDR1 is KGHSH and CDR2 LQKENI. CDR3 length: 16 residues. V gave up 0 bases and J gave up 5 bases; unmatched junction bases: 7. CDR3 nucleotide sequence: TGTGCCAGCTCACCACCGAGGACTAGCGTAGTTGAGACCCAGTACTTC. Protein product: CASSPPRTSVVETQYF.